Presented here are 10 T cell receptor beta chains from one specimen sequenced in a study of T cell repertoires in cytomegalovirus infection. TCRdb fed the reads into MiXCR, producing one record per CDR3 protein. The repertoire holds about 830,000 distinct CDR3 sequences, with around a third as singletons. No antigens are known for them. This specimen was cultured CD8+ T cells from PBMCs, taken from culture after CMV antigen stimulation. The receptor source for this set is a human donor in good health (CMV status not recorded). Some clones in this sample may be carry-over from other donors' samples.

The chain employs TRBV6-2 or TRBV6-3 and TRBJ2-4; D might be TRBD2 (7 bases). Trimming took off 0 bases at V and 0 bases at J, with 18 bases between the two ends. The CDR3 is 19 residues long. Germline values: CDR1 MNHEY, CDR2 SVGEGT. CDR3 region: CASSYSISEGGIAKNIQYF. In nucleotides, the CDR3 is TGTGCCAGCAGTTACTCGATTTCGGAGGGGGGGATAGCCAAAAACATTCAGTACTTC.

This clonotype has more than one count but fewer than ten. The J gene is TRBJ2-2, the V gene TRBV12-3 or TRBV12-4, with TRBD2 matching over 8 bases. Losses at the gene ends were 4 bases for V and 6 bases for J; bases not matched to a gene: 10. The CDR3 runs 16 residues. CDR3 loop: CASSSPSGWVAGELFF. In DNA, the CDR3 is TGTGCCAGCAGTTCCCCTAGCGGGTGGGTCGCCGGGGAGCTGTTTTTT.

The genes are TRBV20-1 and TRBJ1-2, with 12 bases matching TRBD1. J lost 3 bases, V lost 6 bases, and 5 bases had no gene match. Germline CDR1 is DFQATT and CDR2 is SNEGSKA (reference sequence). The CDR3 sequence is 14 residues long. The CDR3 coding sequence is TGCAGTGCGGGGGACAGGGGGCGCGACTATGGCTACACCTTC. Translation gives CSAGDRGRDYGYTF.

V usage is TRBV27 and J usage is TRBJ2-7; maybe TRBD1 (5 bases). This CDR3 is 14 amino acids long. V was shortened by 3 bases and J by 1 base, with 10 bases between the two germline ends. Germline V gene lookup returns CDR1 MNHEY and CDR2 SMNVEV (reference sequence). CDR3 nucleotide sequence: TGTGCCAGCAGTTTTGCCAGGGATTCCTACGAGCAGTACTTC. Amino acid sequence: CASSFARDSYEQYF.

V gene TRBV27 combines with J gene TRBJ1-2; D unresolved. From germline, CDR1 is MNHEY and CDR2 SMNVEV (reference sequence). The CDR3 extends over 14 amino acids. V shed 7 bases and J shed 7 bases, with 19 bases lying between them. CDR3 sequence reads: CASTRGPSLSGYTF. The CDR3 DNA sequence: TGTGCCAGCACAAGAGGGCCCTCCTTATCTGGCTACACCTTC.

This sequence joins TRBV12-5 and TRBJ2-7, with 10 bases matching TRBD1. V lost 7 bases, J lost 5 bases, and 8 bases stayed unmatched. The germline V gene encodes CDR1 LGHNT and CDR2 FRNRAP. This CDR3 contains 14 residues. CDR3 DNA: TGTGCTAGTGTCGTGACAGGGGGCTACCACGAGCAGTACTTC. Residues: CASVVTGGYHEQYF.

The CDR3 nucleotides read TGTGCCACCAGCGACTACAGGGCAACTAATGAAAAACTGTTTTTT. Protein: CATSDYRATNEKLFF. J is TRBJ1-4 and V is TRBV15; perhaps TRBD1 as D (6 bases). Germline V gene sequence: CDR1 LNHNV, CDR2 YYDKDF (reference sequence). V dropped 5 bases and J dropped 0 bases, with 10 bases sitting between them. This CDR3 spans 15 amino acids.

This clonotype was observed a handful of times. The chain has TRBV3-1 and TRBJ1-6, with 9 positions matching TRBD1. Germline lookup yields CDR1 LGHDT and CDR2 YNNKEL (reference sequence). The CDR3 extends over 16 amino acids. The J segment lost 3 bases and the V segment lost 3 bases, leaving 3 bases of the junction unmatched. The CDR3 protein is CASSHQGQGYNSPLHF. The CDR3 coding sequence is TGTGCCAGCAGCCACCAGGGACAGGGCTATAATTCACCCCTCCACTTT.

The chain combines TRBV28 with TRBJ2-1; TRBD2 matches at 7 bases. The CDR3 loop spans 16 amino acids. Looked up from germline, CDR1 is MDHEN and CDR2 is SYDVKM. V shed 0 bases and J 5 bases; nucleotides not matched to a gene: 7. The chain's CDR3 is CASSLWRAGVNNEQFF. CDR3 nucleotides: TGTGCCAGCAGTTTATGGAGGGCGGGGGTCAACAATGAGCAGTTCTTC.

On this clonotype itself: One junction end does not reproduce the germline sequence, and a read error may be involved. The chain couples TRBV7-6 to TRBJ2-1; either TRBD1 or TRBD2 may fit D (5 bases each). This CDR3 region has 14 residues. Germline V gene data show CDR1 as SGHVS and CDR2 as FNYEAQ. This chain's CDR3 is CAGSGEGSGNEQFF. The CDR3 DNA reads as TGTGCCGGCAGCGGAGAGGGGTCAGGAAATGAGCAGTTCTTC.